This T cell receptor (beta chain) was sequenced during a study of patients and donors after allogeneic stem cell transplantation. One entry per CDR3 protein results from TCRdb running MiXCR on the RT-PCR reads. The top ten hold 33% of the sample, which has 150,000 to 200,000 distinct CDR3 sequences, less than 45% seen once. CDR1 is SGHKS, CDR2 YYEKEE, per germline (reference sequence). V was clipped by 6 bases and J by 4 bases, with 13 bases between them. The CDR3 contains 13 residues. There are a few counts of this clonotype. This sequence originates from a human donor who was either an allogeneic HSCT recipient or a stem cell or donor lymphocyte infusion donor (not recorded which). It is not recorded whose cells these are; they may come from a transplant donor. The specimen was blood, either unsorted or a sorted T cell fraction (not recorded which). The rearrangement links TRBV5-5 to TRBJ1-1; the D is unclear. Here the CDR3 DNA reads TGTGCCAGCACCATTGACTGGGCCACTGAAGCTTTCTTT. This sequence encodes CASTIDWATEAFF.